This T cell receptor (beta chain) was obtained from a study of patients and donors after allogeneic stem cell transplantation. The CDR3 has 15 amino acids. Germline lookup yields CDR1 DFQATT and CDR2 SNEGSKA (reference sequence). J lost 2 bases, V lost 7 bases, and 10 bases had no gene match. One entry per CDR3 protein, called by TCRdb with MiXCR from the RT-PCR reads. The sample lists 400,000 to 450,000 distinct CDR3 sequences, roughly 17% occurring once. This clonotype was counted a few times. The rearrangement uses TRBV20-1 and TRBJ1-5; TRBD1 aligns across 8 bases. What was sequenced was blood, either unsorted or a sorted T cell fraction (not recorded which). The sequence derives from a human donor who was either an allogeneic HSCT recipient or a stem cell or donor lymphocyte infusion donor (not recorded which). It is not recorded whose cells these are; they may come from a transplant donor. The DNA for the CDR3 is TGCAGTGTTAGTAGGACAGGGACCGGCAATCAGCCCCAGCATTTT. Protein: CSVSRTGTGNQPQHF.